This paragraph reports one TCR beta chain. What it binds is not known. This record comes from a study of post-analysis software for immune sequencing data. Study-wide context: Relapsing-remitting, secondary progressive and progressive-relapsing multiple sclerosis courses were included. General observations from the study: Relative to controls, patients had several TRBV segments at higher frequency, with TRBV5-6, TRBV5-1 and TRBV20-1 among these.

Trimming removed 1 base from V and 4 bases from J; junction bases left unmatched: 3. The CDR3 covers 16 residues. CDR1 is SGHRS and CDR2 is YFSETQ in the germline V gene. TCR beta cDNA libraries included unique molecular identifiers. TCRdb called the PCR reads again in MiXCR, with one record for every CDR3 protein. The repertoire holds approximately 400,000 distinct CDR3 sequences, with around a third as singletons. The sample taken for sequencing was blood. The source is a girl between 10 and 17 years old with multiple sclerosis. The V and J genes are TRBV5-1 and TRBJ2-2; 11 positions agree with TRBD2. DNA for the CDR3: TGCGCCAGCAGCTTGCAACTAGCGGGGGTCACCGGGGAGCTGTTTTTT. As protein: CASSLQLAGVTGELFF.